These T cell receptor beta chains were read from a single sample in a study of blood T cell repertoires in COVID-19. Measured with immunoSEQ multiplex PCR; TCRdb has only the in-frame clones, and not every one. The data hold about 170,000 clones, with approximately 86% observed a single time. The sample consisted of peripheral blood. The receptors derive from a man between 70 and 80 years old with acute or convalescent COVID-19. Each CDR3 is given with its conserved first and last residue. Fields, in order: J gene, V gene, clone size, D gene, CDR3 DNA, CDR3 protein. A D gene is named only where the DNA matches it firmly. Some rows mark clone size as missing; the rest say once, few, many or name a class of expanded clone.

j_call: TRBJ2-7; v_call: TRBV5-6; clone_size: .; d_call: TRBD2; cdr3_nt: TGTGCCAGCAGCTTGCTTAGCGGGGGGGCGGACGAGCAGTACTTC; cdr3_aa: CASSLLSGGADEQYF
j_call: TRBJ2-3; v_call: TRBV9; clone_size: .; d_call: TRBD2; cdr3_nt: TGTGCCAGCAGCGCAGACAGCGGGAGGGCTCCAGATACGCAGTATTTT; cdr3_aa: CASSADSGRAPDTQYF
j_call: TRBJ2-2; v_call: TRBV7-9; clone_size: .; d_call: .; cdr3_nt: TGTGCCAGCAGCTTCAGGTCCTTCACCGGGGAGCTGTTTTTT; cdr3_aa: CASSFRSFTGELFF
j_call: TRBJ2-7; v_call: TRBV6-5; clone_size: once; d_call: TRBD1; cdr3_nt: TGTGCCAGCAGTCCCATTGGGACAGGGGGAGTCGAGCAGTACTTC; cdr3_aa: CASSPIGTGGVEQYF
j_call: TRBJ2-5; v_call: TRBV4-3; clone_size: once; d_call: .; cdr3_nt: TGCGCCAGCAGCCTCTCCCCCGCGGGGGCGGATGAGACCCAGTACTTC; cdr3_aa: CASSLSPAGADETQYF
j_call: TRBJ1-1; v_call: TRBV4-3; clone_size: once; d_call: .; cdr3_nt: TGCGCCAGCAGCCAAGAACCAGGTCGCCTCACTGAAGCTTTCTTT; cdr3_aa: CASSQEPGRLTEAFF
j_call: TRBJ1-2; v_call: TRBV30; clone_size: .; d_call: .; cdr3_nt: TGTGCCTGGGGTAATTATGGCTACACCTTC; cdr3_aa: CAWGNYGYTF
j_call: TRBJ2-5; v_call: TRBV4-2; clone_size: .; d_call: .; cdr3_nt: TGTGCCAGCAGCCAAGAAGGCGGGGAAGAGACCCAGTACTTC; cdr3_aa: CASSQEGGEETQYF
j_call: TRBJ2-5; v_call: TRBV7-2; clone_size: .; d_call: .; cdr3_nt: TGTGCCAGCAGCTTTCGACAGTATCAAGAGACCCAGTACTTC; cdr3_aa: CASSFRQYQETQYF
j_call: TRBJ1-5; v_call: TRBV28; clone_size: .; d_call: .; cdr3_nt: TGTGCCAGCAGATCTCCTAAAATGAGGCCCCAGCATTTT; cdr3_aa: CASRSPKMRPQHF
j_call: TRBJ1-2; v_call: TRBV5-1; clone_size: .; d_call: .; cdr3_nt: TGCGCCAGCAGCTCCGGACTTTTCGGCAACGGCTACACCTTC; cdr3_aa: CASSSGLFGNGYTF
j_call: TRBJ1-3; v_call: TRBV9; clone_size: .; d_call: TRBD1; cdr3_nt: TGTGCCAGCAGCGTAGCGGGGACAGCCTCTGGAAACACCATATATTTT; cdr3_aa: CASSVAGTASGNTIYF
j_call: TRBJ2-3; v_call: TRBV6-6; clone_size: .; d_call: .; cdr3_nt: TGTGCCAGCAGCTTCTTCGGCGGGACCCCTCAGGATACGCAGTATTTT; cdr3_aa: CASSFFGGTPQDTQYF
j_call: TRBJ2-4; v_call: TRBV11-2; clone_size: .; d_call: TRBD2; cdr3_nt: TGTGCCAGCAGCTTAGCGGGAGGGAACATTCAGTACTTC; cdr3_aa: CASSLAGGNIQYF
j_call: TRBJ2-7; v_call: TRBV6-2/TRBV6-3; clone_size: .; d_call: TRBD1; cdr3_nt: TGTGCCAGCAGTTACTCGAGACAGGGGGCATCCTACGAGCAGTACTTC; cdr3_aa: CASSYSRQGASYEQYF
j_call: TRBJ1-3; v_call: TRBV6-5; clone_size: .; d_call: .; cdr3_nt: TGTGCCAGCAGTTATCTGGACAGCCTCTCTGGAAACACCATATATTTT; cdr3_aa: CASSYLDSLSGNTIYF
j_call: TRBJ1-1; v_call: TRBV7-2; clone_size: .; d_call: .; cdr3_nt: TGTGCCAGCAGCTTATTAGTAGGAGTCCCTGAAGCTTTCTTT; cdr3_aa: CASSLLVGVPEAFF
j_call: TRBJ1-5; v_call: TRBV30; clone_size: .; d_call: TRBD1; cdr3_nt: TGTGCCTGGAGTCAATACAGGGGTGACAATCAGCCCCAGCATTTT; cdr3_aa: CAWSQYRGDNQPQHF
j_call: TRBJ2-7; v_call: TRBV29-1; clone_size: .; d_call: .; cdr3_nt: TGCAGCGCTGGGGGGCAGGGAGGGGATGAGCAGTACTTC; cdr3_aa: CSAGGQGGDEQYF
j_call: TRBJ1-2; v_call: TRBV12-3/TRBV12-4; clone_size: .; d_call: TRBD1; cdr3_nt: TGTGCCAGCAGTCCCGGACAGGGTACGGGCTACACCTTC; cdr3_aa: CASSPGQGTGYTF
j_call: TRBJ1-6; v_call: TRBV25-1; clone_size: .; d_call: .; cdr3_nt: TGTGCCAGCAGTGAACAGACAAACGGCCCCCTCCACTTT; cdr3_aa: CASSEQTNGPLHF
j_call: TRBJ2-7; v_call: TRBV18; clone_size: .; d_call: .; cdr3_nt: TGTGCCAGCTCACCCCCAGGGCAGGGGCCCTACCAGCAGTACTTC; cdr3_aa: CASSPPGQGPYQQYF
j_call: TRBJ1-5; v_call: TRBV19; clone_size: few; d_call: .; cdr3_nt: TGTGCCAGTAATATGAGGGGTGGAGGGTCCCAGCATTTT; cdr3_aa: CASNMRGGGSQHF
j_call: TRBJ2-1; v_call: TRBV7-8; clone_size: .; d_call: TRBD1; cdr3_nt: TGTGCCAGCAGCTTAGCGCAGGGGGTCCTCCTGAATGAGCAGTTCTTC; cdr3_aa: CASSLAQGVLLNEQFF
j_call: TRBJ2-2; v_call: TRBV24-1; clone_size: .; d_call: TRBD1; cdr3_nt: TGTGCCACCAGTGTCACAGGGGGCACCGGGGAGCTGTTTTTT; cdr3_aa: CATSVTGGTGELFF
j_call: TRBJ1-3; v_call: TRBV27; clone_size: .; d_call: .; cdr3_nt: TGTGCCAGCAGACTCAGGGGCGCCTCTGGAAACACCATATATTTT; cdr3_aa: CASRLRGASGNTIYF
j_call: TRBJ2-2; v_call: TRBV2; clone_size: .; d_call: TRBD1; cdr3_nt: TGTGCCAGCAGCGGCGACAGGGGGCGGTATCGGTACACCGGGGAGCTGTTTTTT; cdr3_aa: CASSGDRGRYRYTGELFF
j_call: TRBJ2-1; v_call: TRBV6-7; clone_size: .; d_call: TRBD1; cdr3_nt: TGTGCCAGCAGTTACTCCGGGACAGGGATCCCCAATGAGCAGTTCTTC; cdr3_aa: CASSYSGTGIPNEQFF
j_call: TRBJ2-5; v_call: TRBV25-1; clone_size: .; d_call: TRBD1; cdr3_nt: TGTGCCAGCAGTGAATATTCAGGGACAGGGGAGACCCAGTACTTC; cdr3_aa: CASSEYSGTGETQYF
j_call: TRBJ1-2; v_call: TRBV6-1; clone_size: .; d_call: .; cdr3_nt: TGTGCCAGCAGTGTGAACTGGGCAGGGACTAGGAATGGCTACACCTTC; cdr3_aa: CASSVNWAGTRNGYTF
j_call: TRBJ2-7; v_call: TRBV4-2; clone_size: few; d_call: TRBD1; cdr3_nt: TGTGCCAGCAGCCAACGGACAGGGGACTACGAGCAGTACTTC; cdr3_aa: CASSQRTGDYEQYF
j_call: TRBJ2-1; v_call: TRBV11-3; clone_size: .; d_call: TRBD2; cdr3_nt: TGTGCCAGCAGCTTAGGGCCGGGGGGGAACAATGAGCAGTTCTTC; cdr3_aa: CASSLGPGGNNEQFF
j_call: TRBJ2-1; v_call: TRBV7-3; clone_size: .; d_call: .; cdr3_nt: TGTGCCAGCAGCTTGGCTGGAGACAATGAGCAGTTCTTC; cdr3_aa: CASSLAGDNEQFF
j_call: TRBJ2-2; v_call: TRBV5-1; clone_size: .; d_call: .; cdr3_nt: TGCGCCAGCAGCCGGGTTCCTGCGAACACCGGGGAGCTGTTTTTT; cdr3_aa: CASSRVPANTGELFF
j_call: TRBJ1-3; v_call: TRBV9; clone_size: .; d_call: .; cdr3_nt: TGTGCCAGCAGCCTAGGGCAGGGCAGTGGAAACACCATATATTTT; cdr3_aa: CASSLGQGSGNTIYF
j_call: TRBJ1-2; v_call: TRBV11-2; clone_size: .; d_call: TRBD1; cdr3_nt: TGTGCCAGCAGTTCTTCCAGGGGGCGCGCTGGACTCGGCTACACCTTC; cdr3_aa: CASSSSRGRAGLGYTF
j_call: TRBJ2-7; v_call: TRBV6-2/TRBV6-3; clone_size: .; d_call: TRBD1; cdr3_nt: TGTGCCAGCAGTTTCCGGACAGGTCTCTCCTACGAGCAGTACTTC; cdr3_aa: CASSFRTGLSYEQYF
j_call: TRBJ1-4; v_call: TRBV28; clone_size: .; d_call: .; cdr3_nt: TGTGCCAGCAGTTTATCCGCGGCGGGGGGTGAAAAACTGTTTTTT; cdr3_aa: CASSLSAAGGEKLFF
j_call: TRBJ2-3; v_call: TRBV4-2; clone_size: .; d_call: .; cdr3_nt: TGTGCCAGCAGCCAAGTAGGAGTGCAAGATACGCAGTATTTT; cdr3_aa: CASSQVGVQDTQYF
j_call: TRBJ2-5; v_call: TRBV14; clone_size: once; d_call: TRBD2; cdr3_nt: TGTGCCAGCAGCCTGACTAGCGGGAAGGTTCAAGAGACCCAGTACTTC; cdr3_aa: CASSLTSGKVQETQYF
j_call: TRBJ1-2; v_call: TRBV9; clone_size: few; d_call: TRBD1; cdr3_nt: TGTGCCAGCAGCGCCGGGGACAGGTTCCAGGGGAGCTACACCTTC; cdr3_aa: CASSAGDRFQGSYTF
j_call: TRBJ1-5; v_call: TRBV7-2; clone_size: .; d_call: .; cdr3_nt: TGTGCCAGCAGCTCAGGGGCAGGTCAGCCCCAGCATTTT; cdr3_aa: CASSSGAGQPQHF
j_call: TRBJ1-1; v_call: TRBV3-1/TRBV3-2; clone_size: .; d_call: TRBD1; cdr3_nt: TGTGCCAGCAGCCCCCGACAGGGGGAAGCTTTCTTT; cdr3_aa: CASSPRQGEAFF
j_call: TRBJ2-1; v_call: TRBV28; clone_size: .; d_call: TRBD2; cdr3_nt: TGTGCCAGCAGAACTAGTAGCGGGGGCTCCTACAATGAGCAGTTCTTC; cdr3_aa: CASRTSSGGSYNEQFF
j_call: TRBJ2-7; v_call: TRBV7-3; clone_size: .; d_call: TRBD1; cdr3_nt: TGTGCCAGCAGCTTAACACCGGGACAGGGTACCTACGAGCAGTACTTC; cdr3_aa: CASSLTPGQGTYEQYF
j_call: TRBJ2-3; v_call: TRBV4-3; clone_size: .; d_call: TRBD2; cdr3_nt: TGCGCCAGCAGCCAACTAGCGGGGGGCCACGGGGATACGCAGTATTTT; cdr3_aa: CASSQLAGGHGDTQYF
j_call: TRBJ2-7; v_call: TRBV21-1; clone_size: .; d_call: .; cdr3_nt: TGTGCCAGCAGCATCGGTCCGGGTGGAGGGCACTACGAGCAGTACTTC; cdr3_aa: CASSIGPGGGHYEQYF
j_call: TRBJ2-7; v_call: TRBV18; clone_size: .; d_call: TRBD1; cdr3_nt: TGTGCCAGCTCCGCCGGAACAGGGGGCTCCTACGAGCAGTACTTC; cdr3_aa: CASSAGTGGSYEQYF
j_call: TRBJ1-6; v_call: TRBV6-1; clone_size: .; d_call: TRBD1; cdr3_nt: TGTGCCAGCAGTGTCGGGACAGGGGACTTCGGTTCACCCCTCCACTTT; cdr3_aa: CASSVGTGDFGSPLHF
j_call: TRBJ2-7; v_call: TRBV18; clone_size: .; d_call: .; cdr3_nt: TGTGCCAGCTCGCCCCAAGCCCTGCGGGACGAGCAGTACTTC; cdr3_aa: CASSPQALRDEQYF
j_call: TRBJ2-1; v_call: TRBV11-1; clone_size: few; d_call: TRBD1; cdr3_nt: TGTGCCAGCAGTGATGGACAGGACGGGTTCGATGAGCAGTTCTTC; cdr3_aa: CASSDGQDGFDEQFF
j_call: TRBJ2-5; v_call: TRBV2; clone_size: once; d_call: TRBD2; cdr3_nt: TGTGCCAGCAGTCCGGGGGGTAGTTTAGGAGAGACCCAGTACTTC; cdr3_aa: CASSPGGSLGETQYF
j_call: TRBJ2-7; v_call: TRBV6-5; clone_size: .; d_call: TRBD1; cdr3_nt: TGTGCCGCCGGGACAGGGTTTTCCTACGAGCAGTACTTC; cdr3_aa: CAAGTGFSYEQYF
j_call: TRBJ1-2; v_call: TRBV12-3/TRBV12-4; clone_size: .; d_call: .; cdr3_nt: TGTGCCAGCAGTTCACCCGGGGGATGGCTACACTTC; cdr3_aa: CASSSPGGWLHF
j_call: TRBJ1-5; v_call: TRBV9; clone_size: .; d_call: .; cdr3_nt: TGTGCCAGCAGCGTAGGCAACAGCCTCTCAGCCCAGCATTTT; cdr3_aa: CASSVGNSLSAQHF
j_call: TRBJ2-1; v_call: TRBV7-3; clone_size: .; d_call: TRBD2; cdr3_nt: TGTGCCAGCAGCCCTCGCGGAGCGGGGGCTCATCGTGAGCAGTTCTTC; cdr3_aa: CASSPRGAGAHREQFF
j_call: TRBJ1-4; v_call: TRBV5-5; clone_size: .; d_call: TRBD1; cdr3_nt: TGTGCCAGCAGCCCCGGCGGCCGACAGGGGACGGAAGAAAAACTGTTTTTT; cdr3_aa: CASSPGGRQGTEEKLFF
j_call: TRBJ2-3; v_call: TRBV7-7; clone_size: .; d_call: .; cdr3_nt: TGTGCCAGCAGCCTTCGTTTTCTTACAGATACGCAGTATTTT; cdr3_aa: CASSLRFLTDTQYF
j_call: TRBJ2-7; v_call: TRBV5-1; clone_size: .; d_call: .; cdr3_nt: TGCGCCAGCAGCTTGGGGTTTAGAGACTCCGAGCAGTACTTC; cdr3_aa: CASSLGFRDSEQYF
j_call: TRBJ2-5; v_call: TRBV11-1; clone_size: .; d_call: .; cdr3_nt: TGTGCCAGCAGCTTATCGGTCGGGGAGACCCAGTACTTC; cdr3_aa: CASSLSVGETQYF